This T cell receptor beta chain is drawn from a study of technical replicates of blood from four donors. J lost 6 bases, V lost 6 bases, and 3 bases had no gene match. Germline values: CDR1 MNHNY, CDR2 SVGAGI (reference sequence). The CDR3 spans 13 residues. Produced via immunoSEQ multiplex PCR; TCRdb's table is partial and in-frame only. The sample lists more than 55,000 clones, 90% to 95% seen once, with roughly 4.3% in the top ten. The chain combines TRBV6-6 with TRBJ1-5, with 9 bases aligning to TRBD1. This TCR came from a human donor in good health. Some clones in this sample may be carry-over from other donors' samples. Sequencing used PBMCs. CDR3 protein: CASRSTGGQPQHF. The CDR3 nucleotides read TGTGCCAGCAGGTCGACAGGGGGTCAGCCCCAGCATTTT.